A single sample gave rise to the 10 T cell receptor beta chains below, sequenced in a study of blood T cell repertoires in COVID-19. TCRdb's table, derived via immunoSEQ multiplex PCR, lists solely in-frame clones and lacks some. Of about half a million clones listed, 75% to 90% were seen once; the top ten hold about 0.91%. Input material: peripheral blood. Source of these receptors: a man aged 18 to 30 with COVID-19, enrolled during active disease.

This chain connects TRBV6-5 to TRBJ2-7; no firm D call. CDR1 and CDR2 from the germline V gene are MNHEY and SVGAGI. Trimming shortened V by 5 bases and J by 4 bases, and 12 bases separated the two germline ends. CDR3 length: 13 amino acids. CDR3 DNA sequence: TGTGCCAGCAGTCTCGAACTCGGGTACGAGCAGTACTTC. Translation gives CASSLELGYEQYF.

The CDR3: CASSFRDSASTDTQYF. CDR3 DNA: TGTGCCAGCAGTTTCCGGGACAGTGCTAGCACAGATACGCAGTATTTT. The rearrangement joins TRBV6-5 to TRBJ2-3, with TRBD1 matching over 7 bases. The CDR3 sequence is 16 residues long. The germline V gene encodes CDR1 MNHEY and CDR2 SVGAGI. The J segment lost 0 bases and the V segment lost 4 bases, leaving 7 bases of the junction unmatched.

The chain links TRBV5-1 to TRBJ2-1, with 7 bases that match TRBD1. Germline CDR1 is SGHRS and CDR2 is YFSETQ. After removal of 3 bases from V and 0 bases from J, the junction contained 3 bases not matched to a gene. The CDR3 runs 15 residues. The CDR3: CASSSTGDSYNEQFF. For the CDR3, the DNA is TGCGCCAGCAGCTCTACAGGGGACTCCTACAATGAGCAGTTCTTC.

The chain carries TRBV5-1 and TRBJ2-5; 11 bases map to TRBD2. J gave up 3 bases and V 5 bases, and 3 bases lay outside the gene matches. Germline CDR1 is SGHRS and CDR2 is YFSETQ. The CDR3 contains 14 residues. CDR3 nucleotide sequence: TGCGCCAGCAGGGAGACTAGCGGGAAAGAGACCCAGTACTTC. It encodes CASRETSGKETQYF.

This chain uses TRBV9 with TRBJ2-7, with TRBD1 matching over 8 bases. The CDR3 sequence is 13 residues long. The V segment lost 1 base and the J segment 4 bases; nucleotides outside the gene matches: 1. Germline V gene data show CDR1 as SGDLS and CDR2 as YYNGEE. Written as DNA, the CDR3 is TGTGCCAGCAGCGTAACAGGGGGGTACGAGCAGTACTTC. This codes for CASSVTGGYEQYF.

This rearrangement joins TRBV12-3 or TRBV12-4 to TRBJ2-7; D might be TRBD1 (6 bases). This CDR3 spans 13 amino acids. V was cut by 3 bases and J by 4 bases, with 10 bases left in between. CDR3 protein: CASSFTGSYEQYF. CDR3 DNA sequence: TGTGCCAGCAGTTTTACAGGGTCTTACGAGCAGTACTTC.

The J gene is TRBJ2-3, the V gene TRBV5-6; TRBD2 is a possible D gene (5 bases). The V end lost 4 bases, the J end lost 4 bases, and 13 bases lay between the germline ends. The CDR3 extends over 14 amino acids. Germline V gene data show CDR1 as SGHDT and CDR2 as YYEEEE. This CDR3 is CASSAGLRADTQYF. As DNA, the CDR3 is TGTGCCAGCAGCGCGGGCCTTAGGGCAGATACGCAGTATTTT.

CDR3: CASSLINRASGNTIYF. The CDR3 bases are TGTGCCAGCAGCTTAATCAACAGGGCCTCTGGAAACACCATATATTTT. V is TRBV7-9 and J is TRBJ1-3; D might be TRBD1 (6 bases). Per the germline V gene, CDR1 is SEHNR and CDR2 is FQNEAQ (reference sequence). The V and J ends lost 2 bases and 0 bases respectively, with 11 bases between them. The CDR3 runs 16 residues. Full variable domain (outside the CDR3, taken from reference TRBV7-9 and TRBJ1-3): DTGVSQNPRHKITKRGQNVTFRCDPISEHNRLYWYRQTLGQGPEFLTYFQNEAQLEKSRLLSDRFSAERPKGSFSTLEIQRTEQGDSAMYLCASSLINRASGNTIYFGEGSWLTVV.

The J gene is TRBJ2-3, the V gene TRBV24-1; 8 nucleotides line up with TRBD1. The CDR3 has 14 residues. Germline V gene lookup returns CDR1 KGHDR and CDR2 SFDVKD. Trimming cost V 7 bases and J 1 base; bases outside gene matches: 3. CDR3 DNA sequence: TGTGCCACCAGGGAGACAGGGGGCACAGATACGCAGTATTTT. Translation: CATRETGGTDTQYF.

The rearrangement joins TRBV7-6 to TRBJ1-2, with a weak D call TRBD1 (6 bases). Germline loops: CDR1 SGHVS, CDR2 FNYEAQ. Trimming left V 2 bases short and J 4 bases short, with 14 bases between. CDR3 length equals 15 residues. The CDR3 nucleotides are TGTGCCAGCAGCTTATCACAAGGGGGATTCTATGGCTACACCTTC. It codes for CASSLSQGGFYGYTF.